This TCR beta chain was observed in a study of response to subunit inactivated influenza vaccine. V was trimmed by 1 base and J by 4 bases, leaving 11 bases between them. Germline assignment: CDR1 SGHNT and CDR2 YYREEE (reference sequence). The CDR3 totals 15 residues. TCRdb re-called the RT-PCR reads through MiXCR, storing one row per CDR3 protein. The sample yields about 700,000 distinct CDR3 sequences, 14% seen once. This chain joins TRBV5-4 and TRBJ1-4, with D perhaps matching TRBD1 (6 bases). The sequence was obtained from a man over 45 who received an inactivated influenza vaccine. The sample in question was PBMCs from blood, obtained about 14 days before vaccination. Written as DNA, the CDR3 is TGTGCCAGCAGCTTGCAGGGGCAAGATAATGAAAAACTGTTTTTT. This translates into CASSLQGQDNEKLFF.